The present T cell receptor (beta chain) was sequenced within a study of blood T cell repertoires in COVID-19. TCRdb's table, derived via immunoSEQ multiplex PCR, lists solely in-frame clones and lacks some. The repertoire consists of around 280,000 clones, with about 90% occurring once and the leading ten covering about 2.2%. Trimming removed 8 bases from V and 5 bases from J; junction bases left unmatched: 10. The germline gives CDR1 LNHDA, CDR2 SQIVND (reference sequence). The CDR3 extends over 14 amino acids. V gene TRBV19 combines with J gene TRBJ2-5, with TRBD1 identical over 8 bases. The TCR was taken from a woman aged 25-40 years who had recovered from COVID-19. Source material: peripheral blood. The CDR3 nucleotides read TGTGCCAGTTCGCCCGGACAGGGATGGGAGACCCAGTACTTC. Translation: CASSPGQGWETQYF.